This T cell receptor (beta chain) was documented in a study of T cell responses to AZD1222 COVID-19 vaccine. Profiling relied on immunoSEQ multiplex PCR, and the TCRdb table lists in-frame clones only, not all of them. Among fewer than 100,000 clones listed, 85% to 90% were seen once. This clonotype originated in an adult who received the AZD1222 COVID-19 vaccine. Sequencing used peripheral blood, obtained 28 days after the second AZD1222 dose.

CDR3 in amino acids: CSARPLYEQYF. In DNA, the CDR3 is TGCAGTGCTAGACCCCTTTACGAGCAGTACTTC. The chain is built from TRBV20-1 and TRBJ2-7; the D is unclear. Trimming shortened V by 2 bases and J by 4 bases, and 6 bases separated the two germline ends. Germline-derived CDR1 and CDR2 are DFQATT and SNEGSKA (reference sequence). The CDR3 sequence is 11 residues long.